The clone carrying this T cell receptor (beta chain) was counted only a few times. This sample was included in a study of blood T cell repertoires in COVID-19. Background on the study: Some COVID-19 samples were acute and others convalescent; all came from the United States, Italy and Spain.

Profiled with immunoSEQ multiplex PCR; TCRdb holds only in-frame clones, not every one. The table includes 210,000 or so clones, less than 90% detected once. Germline values: CDR1 WSHSY, CDR2 SAAADI. The CDR3 runs to 17 residues. With V trimmed by 4 bases and J by 6 bases, 18 bases remained unmatched. The sequenced sample was peripheral blood. This rearrangement joins TRBV10-2 to TRBJ2-7; TRBD2 aligns across 7 bases. The receptor comes from a woman aged 45-59 years with acute or convalescent COVID-19. This chain's CDR3 is CASSVGPSGVGSGEQYF. In DNA, the CDR3 is TGCGCCAGCAGTGTGGGGCCGAGCGGGGTCGGGTCCGGCGAGCAGTACTTC.